Below, one TCR beta chain is given with its context. Its specificity is unknown. This sample stems from a study of cytomegalovirus exposure and HLA in healthy donors. The overall study: Previous work identified roughly 120 million unique TCR beta sequences from roughly 180 million T cells.

The CDR3 covers 14 residues. Looked up from germline, CDR1 is MNHEY and CDR2 is SVGAGI. With 6 bases clipped from V and 6 bases from J, the junction kept 6 bases outside the gene matches. Primers included in the PCR were 60 Vbeta and 13 Jbeta primers. The table came from immunoSEQ multiplex PCR; TCRdb's copy has only in-frame clones and leaves some out. Of 100,000 or so clones detected, more than 65% appear once; the ten largest clones hold around 1.2%. The study, taken as a whole, reports: Presence/absence analyses assumed roughly uniform sequencing depth across donors. Follow-up analysis later connected one missense variant in DCLRE1C with trimming of TCR beta V- and J-genes.

Sample: PBMCs. The chain couples TRBV6-5 to TRBJ2-2; 8 nucleotides match TRBD1. The origin of this receptor is a young woman in good health and CMV-seronegative. CDR3 residues: CASRGTGNAGELFF. CDR3 nucleotide sequence: TGTGCCAGCAGGGGGACAGGCAACGCCGGGGAGCTGTTTTTT.